This entry lists 21 T cell receptor beta chains sequenced from one sample in a study of CD8 T cells in ankylosing spondylitis. Each CDR3 protein gets one entry after TCRdb re-called the 5' RACE reads with MiXCR. The table lists 50,000 to 65,000 distinct CDR3 sequences, approximately 7.4% of them singletons. The sample consisted of blood, either unsorted or a sorted T cell fraction (not recorded which). The receptors were sampled from a female donor with ankylosing spondylitis or in good health (not recorded which).

Ten or more counts support this clonotype. V usage is TRBV5-1 and J usage is TRBJ1-5; 9 bases fit TRBD1. The CDR3 is made up of 15 amino acids. The V gene end was trimmed by 2 bases and the J gene end by 1 base; junction bases not matched to a gene: 1. CDR1 and CDR2 (germline): SGHRS, YFSETQ. The CDR3: CASSLQGASNQPQHF. The CDR3 DNA sequence: TGCGCCAGCAGCTTACAGGGGGCAAGCAATCAGCCCCAGCATTTT.

This clonotype appeared many times. This chain joins TRBV20-1 and TRBJ2-1; tentative D call: TRBD2 (6 bases). The CDR3 totals 13 residues. The V end was cut by 2 bases, the J end by 9 bases, with 14 bases between. The V gene's germline CDR1 is DFQATT and CDR2 SNEGSKA (reference sequence). CDR3 DNA: TGCAGTGCTAGACCACCCGGGGGTTCTGAGCAGTTCTTC. This encodes CSARPPGGSEQFF.

This sequence joins TRBV3-1 and TRBJ2-5; 9 bases match TRBD2. There are 15 residues in the CDR3. The V gene end was trimmed by 4 bases and the J gene end by 2 bases; junction bases not matched to a gene: 5. The germline CDR1 and CDR2 sequences are LGHDT and YNNKEL (reference sequence). The CDR3 nucleotides are TGTGCCAGCAGCCGGGGACTAGCAGCGCAAGAGACCCAGTACTTC. It encodes CASSRGLAAQETQYF.

Ten or more counts support this clonotype. The chain recombines TRBV15 with TRBJ1-2, with D possibly being TRBD1 (5 bases). Germline V CDR1 and CDR2: LNHNV, YYDKDF (reference sequence). Trimming cost V 0 bases and J 5 bases, with 13 bases left between them. The CDR3 contains 15 residues. The CDR3 here is CATSRDRWTSYGYTF. CDR3 nucleotides: TGTGCCACCAGCAGAGATCGTTGGACATCTTATGGCTACACCTTC.

This clonotype was seen repeatedly, ten times or more. Compared with germline, one end of the junction differs, possibly owing to a read error. The chain links TRBV29-1 to TRBJ1-2; D ambiguous. CDR1 and CDR2 (germline): SQVTM, ANQGSEA. The CDR3 length is 12 residues. This CDR3 is CSVKEIRYGYTF. CDR3 sequence (DNA): TGCAGCGTTAAAGAAATAAGATATGGCTACACCTTC.

The sample holds many counts of this clonotype. V usage is TRBV5-1 and J usage is TRBJ1-1, with 7 bases identical to TRBD1. The CDR3 is 14 amino acids. Trimming removed 5 bases from V and 0 bases from J; junction bases left unmatched: 4. Germline V CDR1 and CDR2: SGHRS, YFSETQ. The CDR3 DNA reads TGCGCCAGCAGGCAGGGGGTTTTGAACACTGAAGCTTTCTTT. Amino acid sequence: CASRQGVLNTEAFF.

This clonotype was seen at least ten times. The chain employs TRBV12-3 or TRBV12-4 and TRBJ1-2, with a tentative D call TRBD1 (5 bases). V lost 5 bases to trimming and J lost 6 bases, with 19 bases between them. The CDR3 has 15 amino acids. For the CDR3, the DNA is TGTGCCAGCAGTCCCTGGACTCGGGGGGAGGATGGCTACACCTTC. As protein: CASSPWTRGEDGYTF.

In its sample, this clonotype was seen many times. The V gene is TRBV28, the J gene TRBJ2-7; possibly TRBD2 for D (6 bases). The germline V gene encodes CDR1 MDHEN and CDR2 SYDVKM. The germline V and J ends were trimmed by 11 bases and 5 bases, with 19 bases remaining between them. The CDR3 extends over 13 amino acids. The CDR3 nucleotides read TGTGCCCGAAACCTTCCCGGGGGACACGAGCAGTACGTC. Protein product: CARNLPGGHEQYV.

V and J are TRBV20-1 and TRBJ1-1; the D is unclear. CDR1 and CDR2 from the germline V gene are DFQATT and SNEGSKA (reference sequence). Trimming left V 7 bases short and J 3 bases short, with 12 bases between. CDR3 size: 12 residues. The DNA of the CDR3 is TGCAGTGTGAGACTTCTAGACACTGAAGCTTTCTTT. Its protein is CSVRLLDTEAFF.

This clonotype was recorded at least ten times. This chain connects TRBV11-2 to TRBJ2-5, with D maybe TRBD2 (6 bases). V gave up 4 bases and J gave up 4 bases, with 7 bases separating them. Germline CDR1 and CDR2: SGHAT and FQNNGV. This CDR3 is 12 amino acids long. The CDR3 here is CASSWDSETQYF. The CDR3 DNA follows: TGTGCCAGCAGCTGGGACTCAGAGACCCAGTACTTC.

This clonotype was picked up many times. This sequence joins TRBV20-1 and TRBJ1-4, with TRBD1 matching over 9 bases. Germline CDR1 reads DFQATT; CDR2 reads SNEGSKA (reference sequence). Germline trimming cut 4 bases from V and 8 bases from J; bases unmatched to any gene: 8. The CDR3 runs 14 residues. CDR3 bases: TGCAGTGCTAATCCGGGACAGGGTGGCGAAAAACTGTTTTTT. Translating gives CSANPGQGGEKLFF.

This clonotype was observed many times. J is TRBJ2-1 and V is TRBV20-1, with TRBD2 matching over 8 bases. J gave up 4 bases and V 0 bases, and 8 bases lay outside the gene matches. The germline V gene has CDR1 DFQATT and CDR2 SNEGSKA (reference sequence). There are 16 residues in the CDR3. CDR3 amino acids: CSARDHSGGDYNEQFF. The CDR3 DNA reads TGCAGTGCTAGAGATCACAGCGGGGGAGATTACAATGAGCAGTTCTTC.

This CDR3 reads CASSLAGLDGYTF. In DNA, the CDR3 is TGTGCCAGCAGCTTAGCGGGGCTGGATGGCTACACCTTC. The chain uses TRBV7-2 and TRBJ1-2; possible D gene TRBD1, 5 bases. CDR1 is SGHTA and CDR2 is FQGNSA in the germline V gene. The CDR3 extends over 13 amino acids. The V gene lost 0 bases and the J gene lost 6 bases, with 8 bases spanning the gap.

This clonotype was seen repeatedly, ten times or more. The V gene is TRBV24-1, the J gene TRBJ2-5; 9 bases fit TRBD1. The CDR3 covers 16 residues. The germline gives CDR1 KGHDR, CDR2 SFDVKD. With V trimmed by 3 bases and J by 4 bases, 8 bases remained unmatched. For the CDR3, the DNA is TGTGCCACCAGTGATACTCCGGGACAGGGAACAGAGACCCAGTACTTC. This translates into CATSDTPGQGTETQYF.

This clonotype was seen repeatedly, ten times or more. The V and J genes are TRBV5-1 and TRBJ2-3; 7 positions match TRBD1. CDR1 is SGHRS, CDR2 YFSETQ, per germline. The length of the CDR3 is 17 residues. Unmatched junction bases numbered 8, after V lost 1 base and J lost 0 bases. This CDR3 is CASSLSGTVSSTDTQYF. Here the CDR3 DNA reads TGCGCCAGCAGCTTGTCCGGGACAGTCTCTAGCACAGATACGCAGTATTTT.

This clonotype is labeled medium-sized. The V call is TRBV5-5, the J call TRBJ1-5; D is uncertain. V lost 0 bases, J lost 2 bases, and 6 bases lay in between. Per germline, CDR1 SGHKS and CDR2 YYEKEE (reference sequence). This CDR3 spans 14 amino acids. This chain's CDR3 is CASSLEGRNQPQHF. CDR3 DNA: TGTGCCAGCAGCTTGGAAGGGCGCAATCAGCCCCAGCATTTT.

This clonotype was seen repeatedly, ten times or more. The V and J genes are TRBV5-1 and TRBJ2-2; unclear D gene. The ends were cut back, 7 bases at V and 3 bases at J, with 10 bases in the middle. Germline CDR1 and CDR2: SGHRS and YFSETQ. The CDR3 is made up of 13 amino acids. The CDR3 nucleotides read TGCGCCAGCTGGGCCGGAGACACCGGGGAGCTGTTTTTT. This encodes CASWAGDTGELFF.

Many counts were recorded for this clonotype. The chain joins TRBV12-3 or TRBV12-4 to TRBJ2-2; 9 bases agree with TRBD1. V lost 6 bases to trimming and J lost 5 bases; unmatched junction nucleotides: 4. The CDR3 spans 14 residues. The CDR3 spells CASSTGGLTGELFF. Written as DNA, the CDR3 is TGTGCCAGCAGCACAGGGGGCTTAACCGGGGAGCTGTTTTTT.

This clonotype was found many times. The V gene is TRBV5-5, the J gene TRBJ1-5; 7 positions match TRBD1. J was trimmed by 0 bases and V by 4 bases; bases with no gene match: 4. Germline V CDR1 and CDR2: SGHKS, YYEKEE (reference sequence). The CDR3 runs to 15 residues. CDR3 region: CASSGDSLSNQPQHF. The DNA for the CDR3 is TGTGCCAGCAGCGGGGACAGTCTTAGCAATCAGCCCCAGCATTTT.

This clonotype was counted at least ten times. The V and J genes are TRBV12-3 or TRBV12-4 and TRBJ2-3; the D gene is possibly TRBD2 (7 bases). The V gene lost 7 bases and the J gene lost 1 base, with 15 bases spanning the gap. The CDR3 consists of 15 residues. In DNA form, the CDR3 reads TGTGCCAGCAAAATAGGGGGGGGGCGCACAGATACGCAGTATTTT. Residues: CASKIGGGRTDTQYF.

There are many counts of this clonotype. V usage is TRBV28 and J usage is TRBJ1-2, with TRBD1 as a possible D gene (5 bases). CDR1 is MDHEN and CDR2 is SYDVKM in the germline V gene. The CDR3 has 16 residues. V was trimmed by 3 bases and J by 3 bases, leaving 17 bases between them. The CDR3 spells CASSFTLVGLDYGYTF. CDR3 DNA: TGTGCCAGCAGTTTCACGCTCGTGGGGCTCGACTATGGCTACACCTTC.